This T cell receptor (beta chain) comes out of a study of blood T cell repertoires in COVID-19. Overall study: COVID-19 samples, acute and convalescent, were from the United States, Italy and Spain. Sources were T cells, B-cell-depleted T cells, or PBMCs; the material itself was cDNA or gDNA.

CDR1 is MNHEY and CDR2 is SVGAGI in the germline V gene. CDR3 length: 15 amino acids. V shed 6 bases and J 8 bases; nucleotides not matched to a gene: 11. Authors' processing steps: Amplification with reference gene primers provided the estimates of nucleated cell counts. Measured with immunoSEQ multiplex PCR; TCRdb has only the in-frame clones, and not every one. D and trimming were read from the DNA, whereas the V and J calls and clone size are those reported in that table. The data contain fewer than 300,000 clones, about 89% of them singletons. In this sample, this clone turned up once. The source is a woman aged 25 to 45 with COVID-19, enrolled during active disease. The sample comprised peripheral blood. This chain connects TRBV6-5 to TRBJ1-2; TRBD1 matches 11 bases. The CDR3 loop is CASSRPGQGVDGYTF. CDR3 bases: TGTGCCAGCAGCCGGCCGGGACAGGGGGTGGACGGCTACACCTTC.